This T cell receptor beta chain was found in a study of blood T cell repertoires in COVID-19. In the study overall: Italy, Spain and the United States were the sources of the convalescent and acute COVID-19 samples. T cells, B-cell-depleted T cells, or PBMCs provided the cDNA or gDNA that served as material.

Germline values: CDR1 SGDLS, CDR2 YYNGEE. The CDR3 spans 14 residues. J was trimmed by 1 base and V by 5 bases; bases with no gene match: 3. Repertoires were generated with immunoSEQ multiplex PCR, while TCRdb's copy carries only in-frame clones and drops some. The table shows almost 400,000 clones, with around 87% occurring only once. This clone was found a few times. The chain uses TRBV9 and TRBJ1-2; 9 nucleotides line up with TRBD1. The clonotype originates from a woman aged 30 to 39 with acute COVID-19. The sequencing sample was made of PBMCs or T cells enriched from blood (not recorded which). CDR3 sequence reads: CASRGTGFNYGYTF. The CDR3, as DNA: TGTGCCAGCAGGGGGACAGGGTTTAACTATGGCTACACCTTC.